This entry lists 12 T cell receptor beta chains sequenced from one sample in a study of blood T cell repertoires in COVID-19. Measured with immunoSEQ multiplex PCR; TCRdb has only the in-frame clones, and not every one. The data contain 150,000 or so clones, about 79% of them singletons. What was sequenced was peripheral blood. Receptors originate from a woman older than 75 with acute or convalescent COVID-19.

This rearrangement joins TRBV29-1 to TRBJ1-2; 7 nucleotides line up with TRBD1. Germline trimming cut 5 bases from V and 7 bases from J; bases unmatched to any gene: 7. The CDR3 loop spans 12 amino acids. Germline CDR1 SQVTM, CDR2 ANQGSEA. The CDR3 region is CSVSHRGSGYTF. In nucleotides, the CDR3 is TGCAGCGTTTCCCACAGGGGATCTGGCTACACCTTC.

CDR3 DNA sequence: TGTGCCAGCAGTTTCCAGGGTCAGGGCACAGATACGCAGTATTTT. Residues: CASSFQGQGTDTQYF. The J gene is TRBJ2-3, the V gene TRBV2; weak D call: TRBD1 (5 bases). The CDR3 spans 15 residues. Trimming shortened V by 5 bases and J by 1 base, and 13 bases separated the two germline ends. Germline V gene data show CDR1 as SNHLY and CDR2 as FYNNEI.

The J gene is TRBJ1-6, the V gene TRBV18, with D uncertain. V was cut by 4 bases and J by 5 bases, with 9 bases left in between. The CDR3 is made up of 14 amino acids. Germline values: CDR1 KGHSH, CDR2 LQKENI. The CDR3: CASSRDTDNSPLHF. CDR3 coding DNA: TGTGCCAGCTCACGAGACACTGATAATTCACCCCTCCACTTT. The variable domain in full, completed from reference TRBV18 and TRBJ1-6, reads NAGVMQNPRHLVRRRGQEARLRCSPMKGHSHVYWYRQLPEEGLKFMVYLQKENIIDESGMPKERFSAEFPKEGPSILRIQQVVRGDSAAYFCASSRDTDNSPLHFGNGTRLTVT.

This rearrangement joins TRBV19 to TRBJ2-1, with 15 nucleotides matching TRBD2. CDR3 length: 16 amino acids. Unmatched junction bases numbered 3, after V lost 0 bases and J lost 9 bases. The V gene's germline CDR1 is LNHDA and CDR2 SQIVND (reference sequence). CDR3 nucleotides: TGTGCCAGTAGTATAGAGGGACTAGCGGGGGGAGGTGAGCAGTTCTTC. As protein: CASSIEGLAGGGEQFF.

The chain recombines TRBV5-1 with TRBJ2-3, with TRBD2 matching 8 bases. J gave up 4 bases and V 0 bases, and 7 bases lay outside the gene matches. CDR3 length: 16 residues. Germline values: CDR1 SGHRS, CDR2 YFSETQ. The chain's CDR3 is CASSLAAAGGPDTQYF. CDR3 coding DNA: TGCGCCAGCAGCTTGGCCGCCGCGGGGGGCCCAGATACGCAGTATTTT.

The V call is TRBV10-3, the J call TRBJ2-1, with TRBD1 matching over 10 bases. The V gene end was trimmed by 10 bases and the J gene end by 8 bases; junction bases not matched to a gene: 17. The germline CDR1 and CDR2 sequences are ENHRY and SYGVKD. The CDR3 has 16 residues. The CDR3 loop reads CATRGVDRGILHEQFF. The CDR3 region has the DNA TGTGCCACCCGTGGGGTGGACAGGGGGATTCTGCATGAGCAGTTCTTC.

The chain combines TRBV15 with TRBJ1-5, with D unclear. Germline V gene lookup returns CDR1 LNHNV and CDR2 YYDKDF (reference sequence). Trimming removed 1 base from V and 2 bases from J, with 6 bases in between. The CDR3 is 14 amino acids. The CDR3 DNA follows: TGTGCCACCAGCAGAGCAGTGGGCAATCAGCCCCAGCATTTT. As protein: CATSRAVGNQPQHF.

This chain joins TRBV2 and TRBJ2-1; 8 bases agree with TRBD2. The germline CDR1 and CDR2 sequences are SNHLY and FYNNEI. The trim removed 2 bases at V and 4 bases at J, leaving 7 bases unmatched. The CDR3 totals 16 residues. CDR3 nucleotides: TGTGCCAGCAGTGAAACGGCCCGGGGGGGTTACAATGAGCAGTTCTTC. As protein: CASSETARGGYNEQFF.

The V gene is TRBV3-1 (or the pseudogene TRBV3-2), the J gene TRBJ2-3, with D maybe TRBD1 (6 bases). Germline CDR1 LGHDT, CDR2 YNNKEL (reference sequence). This CDR3 region has 16 residues. Deletions cut 2 bases from V and 5 bases from J, with 17 bases between. The chain's CDR3 is CASSQWLGALGDTQYF. The CDR3, as DNA: TGTGCCAGCAGCCAATGGCTGGGGGCCTTGGGAGATACGCAGTATTTT.

The V call is TRBV6-2 or TRBV6-3, the J call TRBJ1-6; D remains unclear. Germline-derived CDR1 and CDR2 are MNHEY and SVGEGT. The CDR3 is 15 residues long. The V end lost 3 bases, the J end lost 5 bases, and 11 bases lay between the germline ends. The CDR3 region is CASSYSGRDNSPLHF. DNA of the CDR3: TGTGCCAGCAGTTATTCCGGGAGGGATAATTCACCCCTCCACTTT.

The rearrangement uses TRBV5-1 and TRBJ1-2, with 9 nucleotides matching TRBD1. Trimming took 6 bases from V and 10 from J; bases not matched to a gene: 16. The CDR3 consists of 15 residues. CDR1 and CDR2 (germline): SGHRS, YFSETQ. Written as DNA, the CDR3 is TGCGCCAGCACCGGCGGGTCCACGGGACAGGGAGACTACACCTTC. Translation: CASTGGSTGQGDYTF.

The chain recombines TRBV7-3 with TRBJ2-7, with a possible D match to TRBD1 (5 bases). Per the germline V gene, CDR1 is SGHTA and CDR2 is FQGTGA. The CDR3 covers 14 residues. The germline V and J ends were trimmed by 5 bases and 2 bases, with 13 bases remaining between them. CDR3 in DNA: TGTGCCAGCAGCCTGGACACAGGACCCTACGAGCAGTACTTC. Translating it yields CASSLDTGPYEQYF.